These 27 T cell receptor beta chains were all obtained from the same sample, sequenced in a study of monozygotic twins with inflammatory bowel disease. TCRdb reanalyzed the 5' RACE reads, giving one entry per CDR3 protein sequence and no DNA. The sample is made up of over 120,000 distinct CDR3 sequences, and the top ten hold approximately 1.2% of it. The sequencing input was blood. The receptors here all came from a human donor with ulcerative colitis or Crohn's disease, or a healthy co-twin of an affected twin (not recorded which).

CDR3 residues: CASSAQGNEQYF. The genes are TRBV6-2 or TRBV6-3 and TRBJ2-7; the D gene TCRdb calls, TRBD1, cannot be checked with no DNA. Germline V gene data show CDR1 as MNHEY and CDR2 as SVGEGT. The CDR3 consists of 12 residues.

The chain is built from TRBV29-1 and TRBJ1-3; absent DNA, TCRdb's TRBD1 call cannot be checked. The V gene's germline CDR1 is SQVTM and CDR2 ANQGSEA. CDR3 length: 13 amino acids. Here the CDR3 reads CSANRASGNTIYF. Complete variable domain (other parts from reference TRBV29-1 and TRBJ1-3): SAVISQKPSRDICQRGTSLTIQCQVDSQVTMMFWYRQQPGQSLTLIATANQGSEATYESGFVIDKFPISRPNLTFSTLTVSNMSPEDSSIYLCSANRASGNTIYFGEGSWLTVV.

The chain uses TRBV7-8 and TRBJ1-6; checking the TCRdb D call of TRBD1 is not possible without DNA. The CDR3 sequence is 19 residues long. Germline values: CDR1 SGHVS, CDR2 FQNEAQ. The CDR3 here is CASSLAPGGPGTYNSPLHF.

The CDR3 sequence is CASSYEVVETQYF. This rearrangement joins TRBV6-2 or TRBV6-3 to TRBJ2-5; TCRdb indicates TRBD2, and absent DNA this call remains unverified. Germline CDR1 and CDR2: MNHEY and SVGEGT. The CDR3 covers 13 residues.

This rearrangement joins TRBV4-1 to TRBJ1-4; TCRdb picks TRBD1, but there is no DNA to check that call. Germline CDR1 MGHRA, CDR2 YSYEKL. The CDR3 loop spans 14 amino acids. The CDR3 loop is CASSREGVREKLFF.

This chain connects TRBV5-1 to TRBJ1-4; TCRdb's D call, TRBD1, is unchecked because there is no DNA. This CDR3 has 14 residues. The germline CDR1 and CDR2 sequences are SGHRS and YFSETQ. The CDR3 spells CASSRTTDSLELFF.

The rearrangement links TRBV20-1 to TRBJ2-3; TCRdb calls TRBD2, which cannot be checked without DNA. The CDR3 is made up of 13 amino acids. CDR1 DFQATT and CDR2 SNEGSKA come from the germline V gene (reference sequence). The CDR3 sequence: CSGGRAGPDTQYF.

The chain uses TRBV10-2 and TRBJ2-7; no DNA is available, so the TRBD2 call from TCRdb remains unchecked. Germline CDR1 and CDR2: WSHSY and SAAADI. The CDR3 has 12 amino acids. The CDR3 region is CASRLADYEQYF.

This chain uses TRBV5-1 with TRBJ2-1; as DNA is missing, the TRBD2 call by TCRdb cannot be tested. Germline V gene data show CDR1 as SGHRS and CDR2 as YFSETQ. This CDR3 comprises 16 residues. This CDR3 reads CASSLVLAGVNNEQFF.

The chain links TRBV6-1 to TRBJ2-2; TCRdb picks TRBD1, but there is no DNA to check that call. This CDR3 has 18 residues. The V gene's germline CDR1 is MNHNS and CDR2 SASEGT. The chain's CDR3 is CASSGHRDRVFLTGELFF.

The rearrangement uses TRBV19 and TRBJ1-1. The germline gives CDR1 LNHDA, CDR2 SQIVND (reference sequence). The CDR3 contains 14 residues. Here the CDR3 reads CASIAQGLYTEAFF.

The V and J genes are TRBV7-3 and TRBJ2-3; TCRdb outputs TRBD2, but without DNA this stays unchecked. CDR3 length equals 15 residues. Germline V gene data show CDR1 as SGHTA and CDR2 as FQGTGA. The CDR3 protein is CASSFEGASTDTQYF.

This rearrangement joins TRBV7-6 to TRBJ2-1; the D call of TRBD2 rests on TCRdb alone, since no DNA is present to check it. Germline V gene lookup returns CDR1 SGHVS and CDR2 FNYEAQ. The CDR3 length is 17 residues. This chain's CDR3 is CASSRRTGTSGSNEQFF.

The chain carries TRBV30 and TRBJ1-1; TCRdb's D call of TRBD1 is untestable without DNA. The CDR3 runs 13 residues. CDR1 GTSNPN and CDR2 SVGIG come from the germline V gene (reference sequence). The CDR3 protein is CAWRKGGDTEAFF.

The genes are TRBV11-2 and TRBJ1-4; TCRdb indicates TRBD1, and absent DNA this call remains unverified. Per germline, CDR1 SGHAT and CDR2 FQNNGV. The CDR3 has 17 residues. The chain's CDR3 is CASSFRIRGSTNEKLFF.

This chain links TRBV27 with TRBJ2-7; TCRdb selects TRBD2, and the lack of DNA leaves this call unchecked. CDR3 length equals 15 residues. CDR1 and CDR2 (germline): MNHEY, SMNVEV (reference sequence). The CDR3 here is CASSLFSRYTYEQYF.

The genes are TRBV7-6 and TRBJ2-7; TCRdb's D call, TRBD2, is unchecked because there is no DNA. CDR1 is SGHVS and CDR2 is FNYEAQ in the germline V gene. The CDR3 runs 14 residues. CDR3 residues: CASSPGTRPYEQYF.

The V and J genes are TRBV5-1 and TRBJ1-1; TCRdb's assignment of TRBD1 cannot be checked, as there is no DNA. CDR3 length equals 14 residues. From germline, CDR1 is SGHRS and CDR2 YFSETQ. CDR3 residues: CASSVLQGNTEAFF. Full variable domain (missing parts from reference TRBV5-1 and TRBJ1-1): KAGVTQTPRYLIKTRGQQVTLSCSPISGHRSVSWYQQTPGQGLQFLFEYFSETQRNKGNFPGRFSGRQFSNSRSEMNVSTLELGDSALYLCASSVLQGNTEAFFGQGTRLTVV.

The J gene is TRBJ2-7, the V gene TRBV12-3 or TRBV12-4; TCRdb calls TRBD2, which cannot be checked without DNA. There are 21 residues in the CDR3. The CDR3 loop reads CASSSLRWTSGSWWGTYEQYF.

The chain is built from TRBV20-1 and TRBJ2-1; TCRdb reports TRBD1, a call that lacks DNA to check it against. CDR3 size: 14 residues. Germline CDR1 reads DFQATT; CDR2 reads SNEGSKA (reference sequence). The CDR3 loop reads CSARDPSGLNEQFF.

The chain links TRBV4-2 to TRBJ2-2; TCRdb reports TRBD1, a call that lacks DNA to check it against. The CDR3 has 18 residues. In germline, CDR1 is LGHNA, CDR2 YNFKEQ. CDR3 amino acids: CASSQVGTGGMSTGELFF.

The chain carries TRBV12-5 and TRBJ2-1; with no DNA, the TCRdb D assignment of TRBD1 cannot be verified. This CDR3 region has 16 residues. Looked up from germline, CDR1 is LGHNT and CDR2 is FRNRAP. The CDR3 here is CASGPGGYPSYNEQFF.

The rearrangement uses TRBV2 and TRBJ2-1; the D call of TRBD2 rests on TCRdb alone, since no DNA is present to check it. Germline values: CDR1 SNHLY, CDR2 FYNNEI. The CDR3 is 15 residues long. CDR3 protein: CASRLAGGLYNEQFF.

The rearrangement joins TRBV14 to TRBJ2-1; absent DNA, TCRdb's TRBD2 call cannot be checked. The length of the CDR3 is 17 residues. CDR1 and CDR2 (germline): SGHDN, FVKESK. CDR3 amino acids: CASSQDRRGFRRARQFF.

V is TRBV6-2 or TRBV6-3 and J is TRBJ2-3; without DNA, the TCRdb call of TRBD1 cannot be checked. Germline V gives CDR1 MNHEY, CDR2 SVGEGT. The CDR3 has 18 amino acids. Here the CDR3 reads CASSYPVGQAVSTDTQYF.

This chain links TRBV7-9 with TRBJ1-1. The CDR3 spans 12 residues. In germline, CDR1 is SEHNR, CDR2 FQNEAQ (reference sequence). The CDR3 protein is CASSFVGSVAFF.

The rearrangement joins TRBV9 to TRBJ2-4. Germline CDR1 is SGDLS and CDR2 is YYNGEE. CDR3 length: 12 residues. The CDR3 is CASSGAKNIQYF.